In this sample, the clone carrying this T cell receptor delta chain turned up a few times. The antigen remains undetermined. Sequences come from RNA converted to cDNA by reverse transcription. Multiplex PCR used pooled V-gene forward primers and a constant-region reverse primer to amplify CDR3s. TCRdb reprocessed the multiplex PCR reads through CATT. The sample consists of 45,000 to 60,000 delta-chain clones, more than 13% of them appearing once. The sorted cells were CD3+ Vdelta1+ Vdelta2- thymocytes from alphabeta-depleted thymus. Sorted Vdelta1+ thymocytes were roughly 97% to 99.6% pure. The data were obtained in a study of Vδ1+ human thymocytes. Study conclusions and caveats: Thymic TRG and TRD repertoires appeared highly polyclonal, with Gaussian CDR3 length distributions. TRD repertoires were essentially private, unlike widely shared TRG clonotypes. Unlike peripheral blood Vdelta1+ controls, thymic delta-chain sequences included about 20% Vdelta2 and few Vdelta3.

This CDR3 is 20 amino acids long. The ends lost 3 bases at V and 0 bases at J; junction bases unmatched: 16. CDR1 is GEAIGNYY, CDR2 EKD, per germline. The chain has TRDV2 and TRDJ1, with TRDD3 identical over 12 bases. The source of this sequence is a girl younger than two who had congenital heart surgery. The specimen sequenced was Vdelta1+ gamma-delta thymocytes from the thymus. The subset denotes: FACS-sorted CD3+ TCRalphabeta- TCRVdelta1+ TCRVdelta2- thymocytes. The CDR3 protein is CACDWNWGILGRSYTDKLIF. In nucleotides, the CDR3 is TGTGCCTGTGACTGGAACTGGGGGATACTTGGAAGGTCGTACACCGATAAACTCATCTTT.